This passage covers 15 T cell receptor beta chains from one sample sequenced in a study of blood T cell repertoires in COVID-19. TCRdb's copy holds only in-frame clones and misses some; the assay was immunoSEQ multiplex PCR. The sample shows some 60,000 clones, roughly 90% of them seen only once. The sequencing input was peripheral blood. Receptor source: a human donor in a cohort sampled during active COVID-19.

The gene calls are TRBV5-4 and TRBJ2-7; 10 bases agree with TRBD2. Germline-derived CDR1 and CDR2 are SGHNT and YYREEE (reference sequence). V was pared by 4 bases and J by 3 bases, with 4 bases of the junction left unmatched. The CDR3 loop spans 14 amino acids. CDR3 sequence (DNA): TGTGCCAGCAGCAGAGCGGGGGGGGTCTACGAGCAGTACTTC. Protein sequence: CASSRAGGVYEQYF.

The chain has TRBV30 and TRBJ1-5; perhaps TRBD1 as D (6 bases). This CDR3 spans 14 amino acids. Germline V gene data show CDR1 as GTSNPN and CDR2 as SVGIG (reference sequence). V dropped 3 bases and J dropped 9 bases, with 18 bases sitting between them. CDR3 nucleotides: TGTGCCTGGAGGAGGCAGGGGCTGCCGGGGCCCCAGCATTTT. It yields the protein CAWRRQGLPGPQHF.

The V and J genes are TRBV20-1 and TRBJ1-4, with D uncertain. Trimming stripped 5 bases from V and 5 bases from J, with 6 bases between. This CDR3 is built from 11 residues. Germline CDR1 is DFQATT and CDR2 is SNEGSKA (reference sequence). CDR3 region: CSAPLNEKLFF. In DNA, the CDR3 is TGCAGTGCTCCACTGAATGAAAAACTGTTTTTT.

V gene TRBV2 combines with J gene TRBJ2-1; 9 positions match TRBD2. Germline-derived CDR1 and CDR2 are SNHLY and FYNNEI. The V segment lost 2 bases and the J segment 6 bases; nucleotides outside the gene matches: 8. The CDR3 runs 16 residues. CDR3 protein: CASSERLGLASNEQFF. The CDR3 DNA sequence: TGTGCCAGCAGTGAAAGGTTGGGACTAGCATCCAATGAGCAGTTCTTC.

This chain joins TRBV5-1 and TRBJ2-7; TRBD2 is a possible D gene (6 bases). The CDR3 is 15 residues long. Germline V gene lookup returns CDR1 SGHRS and CDR2 YFSETQ. V was trimmed by 3 bases and J by 2 bases, leaving 15 bases between them. The CDR3 DNA follows: TGCGCCAGCAGCTCCGGAGTGGGGAGGCCCTACGAGCAGTACTTC. This gives the protein CASSSGVGRPYEQYF.

The chain is built from TRBV7-8 and TRBJ2-5; 8 nucleotides align to TRBD1. Losses at the gene ends were 2 bases for V and 5 bases for J; bases not matched to a gene: 7. The CDR3 sequence is 15 residues long. From germline, CDR1 is SGHVS and CDR2 FQNEAQ. The CDR3 is CASSLRQGADETQYF. CDR3 nucleotides: TGTGCCAGCAGCTTACGGCAGGGGGCTGATGAGACCCAGTACTTC. The full variable domain, rest sourced from reference TRBV7-8 and TRBJ2-5, is GAGVSQSPRYKVAKRGQDVALRCDPISGHVSLFWYQQALGQGPEFLTYFQNEAQLDKSGLPSDRFFAERPEGSVSTLKIQRTQQEDSAVYLCASSLRQGADETQYFGPGTRLLVL.

The chain carries TRBV9 and TRBJ2-2; maybe TRBD1 (6 bases). V gave up 9 bases and J gave up 0 bases, with 9 bases separating them. This CDR3 is 13 amino acids long. Germline CDR1 is SGDLS and CDR2 is YYNGEE. CDR3 amino acids: CATGESNTGELFF. In DNA, the CDR3 is TGTGCCACAGGGGAATCGAACACCGGGGAGCTGTTTTTT.

V usage is TRBV11-3 and J usage is TRBJ2-3; weak D call: TRBD1 (5 bases). The CDR3 runs to 14 residues. Trimming took 5 bases from V and 10 from J, leaving 19 bases between them. Germline V CDR1 and CDR2: SGHNT, YENEEA. The CDR3 region is CASSQGRGRTSQYF. The DNA of the CDR3 is TGTGCCAGCAGCCAGGGAAGGGGCAGAACCTCGCAGTATTTT.

This sequence joins TRBV4-2 and TRBJ2-7, with D tentatively TRBD2 (5 bases). V gave up 0 bases and J gave up 2 bases, with 5 bases separating them. CDR3 length: 13 amino acids. The V gene's germline CDR1 is LGHNA and CDR2 YNFKEQ. CDR3 protein: CASSQERAYEQYF. The CDR3 nucleotides read TGTGCCAGCAGCCAAGAGAGGGCCTACGAGCAGTACTTC.

This rearrangement joins TRBV5-1 to TRBJ2-3; 8 bases align to TRBD1. V gave up 5 bases and J gave up 5 bases; unmatched junction bases: 10. This CDR3 comprises 15 residues. CDR1 is SGHRS, CDR2 YFSETQ, per germline. The CDR3 reads CASRAGTGLLDTQYF. The DNA for the CDR3 is TGCGCCAGCAGGGCCGGGACAGGCCTTCTAGATACGCAGTATTTT.

The rearrangement joins TRBV14 to TRBJ2-7; D not certain. Deletions cut 4 bases from V and 3 bases from J, with 7 bases between. Germline V gene sequence: CDR1 SGHDN, CDR2 FVKESK. The CDR3 has 12 residues. CDR3 DNA: TGTGCCAGCAGCCCGCACAACTACGAGCAGTACTTC. It encodes CASSPHNYEQYF.

The CDR3 loop reads CASSRTQGAREQYF. CDR3 DNA: TGTGCCAGCAGCCGCACGCAGGGGGCTCGGGAGCAGTACTTC. This chain uses TRBV7-2 with TRBJ2-7; 8 bases agree with TRBD1. The CDR3 loop spans 14 amino acids. V was pared by 5 bases and J by 7 bases, with 10 bases of the junction left unmatched. Germline V gene lookup returns CDR1 SGHTA and CDR2 FQGNSA.

This chain joins TRBV21-1 and TRBJ1-1; whether TRBD1, the table's D call, matches the DNA was not checked. TRBV21-1 is a listed pseudogene. CDR3 length equals 18 residues. CDR3 DNA: TGTGCCAGCACCCTGCCCAGGGGTCCCCCCAAAATGAACACTGAAGCTTTCTTT. It is translated as CASTLPRGPPKMNTEAFF.

This clone was observed once. J is TRBJ1-6 and V is TRBV15, with TRBD1 as a possible D gene (5 bases). Deletions cut 1 base from V and 9 bases from J, with 16 bases between. The CDR3 has 16 residues. From germline, CDR1 is LNHNV and CDR2 YYDKDF (reference sequence). The CDR3 DNA reads TGTGCCACCAGCAGAGCCCCTCAGGTGGGGGGTTCACCCCTCCACTTT. This translates into CATSRAPQVGGSPLHF. Variable domain in full (rest from reference TRBV15 and TRBJ1-6): DAMVIQNPRYQVTQFGKPVTLSCSQTLNHNVMYWYQQKSSQAPKLLFHYYDKDFNNEADTPDNFQSRRPNTSFCFLDIRSPGLGDTAMYLCATSRAPQVGGSPLHFGNGTRLTVT.

The rearrangement links TRBV18 to TRBJ2-1; 11 bases are a match to TRBD1. The germline V gene encodes CDR1 KGHSH and CDR2 LQKENI. The CDR3 has 15 amino acids. V trimming: 6 bases; J trimming: 7 bases; junction bases outside the gene matches: 8. The CDR3 sequence: CASSPGTGGRNEQFF. The CDR3 DNA is TGTGCCAGCTCCCCCGGGACAGGGGGAAGGAATGAGCAGTTCTTC.